The 2 T cell receptor beta chains presented below share a single source sample, sequenced in a study of pediatric ulcerative colitis. Libraries were prepared by immunoSEQ multiplex PCR; TCRdb keeps only in-frame clonotypes and omits some of them. The repertoire holds 12,000 to 15,000 clones, with about 90% as singletons. The sequenced sample was blood. The receptor source for this set is a boy between 10 and 17 years old with moderate ulcerative colitis.

This clone has more than one count but fewer than ten. This chain links TRBV11-2 with TRBJ1-1, with a weak D call TRBD1 (5 bases). Germline CDR1 reads SGHAT; CDR2 reads FQNNGV. V was pared by 6 bases and J by 7 bases, with 15 bases between. CDR3 length equals 13 residues. The CDR3 nucleotides read TGTGCCAGCAGATCACACGACAGAGGTGAAGCTTTCTTT. Translation: CASRSHDRGEAFF.

The J gene is TRBJ1-5, the V gene TRBV28; D is possibly TRBD1 (6 bases). The V end lost 5 bases, the J end lost 2 bases, and 19 bases lay between the germline ends. The germline gives CDR1 MDHEN, CDR2 SYDVKM. The CDR3 is 17 amino acids. CDR3 residues: CASSTGQGWVGNQPQHF. The CDR3 nucleotides are TGTGCCAGCAGTACCGGGCAGGGGTGGGTTGGCAATCAGCCCCAGCATTTT.